A single sample is the source of the 7 T cell receptor beta chains below, sequenced in a study of shared T cell receptors in the human thymus. Clones were sequenced by immunoSEQ multiplex PCR, and TCRdb holds only the in-frame ones, with some missing. The profile shows about 380,000 clones, 85% to 95% of them singletons. The specimen was thymocytes. These receptors all come from a human donor.

The V call is TRBV7-9, the J call TRBJ1-5, with TRBD1 matching 9 bases. Germline CDR1 and CDR2: SEHNR and FQNEAQ (reference sequence). After removal of 5 bases from V and 6 bases from J, the junction contained 5 bases not matched to a gene. The CDR3 has 14 residues. CDR3 region: CASSPSDRGQPQHF. For the CDR3, the DNA is TGTGCCAGCAGCCCCTCGGACAGGGGTCAGCCCCAGCATTTT. Full variable domain (remainder filled in from reference TRBV7-9 and TRBJ1-5): DTGVSQNPRHKITKRGQNVTFRCDPISEHNRLYWYRQTLGQGPEFLTYFQNEAQLEKSRLLSDRFSAERPKGSFSTLEIQRTEQGDSAMYLCASSPSDRGQPQHFGDGTRLSIL.

This chain connects TRBV7-9 to TRBJ2-7; D is ambiguous. Trimming stripped 1 base from V and 5 bases from J, with 15 bases between. Germline V gene sequence: CDR1 SEHNR, CDR2 FQNEAQ (reference sequence). CDR3 length: 15 amino acids. This CDR3 reads CASSLGYKGTHEQYF. The CDR3 nucleotides are TGTGCCAGCAGCTTAGGTTATAAGGGAACCCACGAGCAGTACTTC. Based on the CDR3 plus reference TRBV7-9 and TRBJ2-7, the full variable domain is DTGVSQNPRHKITKRGQNVTFRCDPISEHNRLYWYRQTLGQGPEFLTYFQNEAQLEKSRLLSDRFSAERPKGSFSTLEIQRTEQGDSAMYLCASSLGYKGTHEQYFGPGTRLTVT.

In the case of this clone: Additional DNA sequences in this sample encode the identical CDR3. The J gene is TRBJ1-4, the V gene TRBV15; D gene ambiguous. Germline V CDR1 and CDR2: LNHNV, YYDKDF (reference sequence). Trimming removed 0 bases at V and 8 bases at J, with 10 bases between. CDR3 length equals 14 residues. CDR3 protein: CATSRDRGIEKLFF. CDR3 in DNA: TGTGCCACCAGCAGAGATAGAGGAATCGAAAAACTGTTTTTT.

The chain is built from TRBV27 and TRBJ1-1; D is possibly TRBD1 (6 bases). CDR3 size: 16 residues. CDR1 MNHEY and CDR2 SMNVEV come from the germline V gene (reference sequence). V lost 0 bases and J lost 5, with 16 bases in between. The CDR3 protein is CASSLSKGVRRTEAFF. The CDR3 region has the DNA TGTGCCAGCAGTTTATCGAAGGGGGTGCGGCGGACTGAAGCTTTCTTT.

The rearrangement links TRBV5-1 to TRBJ1-5; 7 nucleotides line up with TRBD1. V lost 4 bases to trimming and J lost 1 base; unmatched junction nucleotides: 2. CDR3 length: 14 amino acids. CDR1 and CDR2 from the germline V gene are SGHRS and YFSETQ. The CDR3 loop reads CASSETGSNQPQHF. The CDR3 nucleotides read TGCGCCAGCAGCGAGACAGGGAGCAATCAGCCCCAGCATTTT.

The gene calls are TRBV29-1 and TRBJ1-1; D perhaps matches TRBD1 (5 bases). From germline, CDR1 is SQVTM and CDR2 ANQGSEA. The length of the CDR3 is 17 residues. V lost 7 bases to trimming and J lost 0 bases, with 24 bases between them. The CDR3 bases are TGCAGCGCATTCATAAACCCGACAGACAAACTGAACACTGAAGCTTTCTTT. This encodes CSAFINPTDKLNTEAFF. Full variable domain (missing parts from reference TRBV29-1 and TRBJ1-1): SAVISQKPSRDICQRGTSLTIQCQVDSQVTMMFWYRQQPGQSLTLIATANQGSEATYESGFVIDKFPISRPNLTFSTLTVSNMSPEDSSIYLCSAFINPTDKLNTEAFFGQGTRLTVV.

The J gene is TRBJ2-1, the V gene TRBV15; 7 positions match TRBD2. Germline V CDR1 and CDR2: LNHNV, YYDKDF (reference sequence). The CDR3 spans 13 residues. Unmatched junction bases numbered 4, after V lost 7 bases and J lost 4 bases. DNA for the CDR3: TGTGCCACCACCGTCGGGAGGTACAATGAGCAGTTCTTC. This encodes CATTVGRYNEQFF.